The clone carrying this TCR beta chain was observed a handful of times. This sample is drawn from a study of T cell responses to AZD1222 COVID-19 vaccine. Overall study: Pooling covered second doses at about 4 or about 12 weeks.

The data were produced by immunoSEQ multiplex PCR, yet TCRdb's version contains in-frame clones alone and is incomplete. The sample lists some 140,000 clones, about nine tenths occurring once. CDR3 length: 16 residues. Germline values: CDR1 SGHNT, CDR2 YYREEE (reference sequence). V shed 4 bases, J shed 4 bases, and the junction held 9 bases outside the gene matches. The sequence derives from an adult in good health. This sequence joins TRBV5-4 and TRBJ2-7, with 12 bases that match TRBD2. Here the sequenced sample was peripheral blood, taken on day 0 of AZD1222 vaccination. CDR3 DNA: TGTGCCAGCAGCCGAACTAGCGGGGGGCCCCAGTACGAGCAGTACTTC. As protein: CASSRTSGGPQYEQYF.